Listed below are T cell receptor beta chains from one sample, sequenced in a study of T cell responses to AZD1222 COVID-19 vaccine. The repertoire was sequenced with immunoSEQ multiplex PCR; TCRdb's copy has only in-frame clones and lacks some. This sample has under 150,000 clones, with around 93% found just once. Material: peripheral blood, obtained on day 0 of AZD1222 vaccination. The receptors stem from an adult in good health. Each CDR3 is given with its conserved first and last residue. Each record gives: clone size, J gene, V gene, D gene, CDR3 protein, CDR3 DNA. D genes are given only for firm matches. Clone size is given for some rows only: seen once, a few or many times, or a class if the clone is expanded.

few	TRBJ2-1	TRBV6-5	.	CASSYPYNEQFF	TGTGCCAGCAGTTACCCGTACAATGAGCAGTTCTTC
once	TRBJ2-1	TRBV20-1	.	CSASSNVRQFF	TGCAGTGCTAGTTCTAATGTTCGGCAGTTCTTC
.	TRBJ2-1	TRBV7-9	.	CASSLDFRNEQFF	TGTGCCAGCAGCTTAGACTTCCGGAATGAGCAGTTCTTC
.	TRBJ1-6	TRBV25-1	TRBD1	CASSESGTGGSPLHF	TGTGCCAGCAGTGAATCGGGGACAGGAGGTTCACCCCTCCACTTT
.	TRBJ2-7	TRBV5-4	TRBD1	CASSNRRDSSYEQYF	TGTGCCAGCAGCAACAGAAGGGACAGCTCCTACGAGCAGTACTTC
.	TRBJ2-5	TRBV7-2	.	CASNPNLGWETQYF	TGTGCCAGCAACCCGAACCTGGGGTGGGAGACCCAGTACTTC
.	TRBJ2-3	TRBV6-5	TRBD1	CASSIYRGSTDTQYF	TGTGCCAGCAGCATATACAGGGGGAGTACAGATACGCAGTATTTT
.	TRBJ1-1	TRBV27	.	CASSLTNTEAFF	TGTGCCAGCAGTTTAACCAACACTGAAGCTTTCTTT
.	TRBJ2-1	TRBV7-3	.	CASSLIPGVGNEQFF	TGTGCCAGCAGCTTGATTCCGGGAGTGGGTAATGAGCAGTTCTTC
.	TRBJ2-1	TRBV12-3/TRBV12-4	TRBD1	CASRSNRGNEQFF	TGTGCCAGCAGGTCAAACAGGGGCAATGAGCAGTTCTTC
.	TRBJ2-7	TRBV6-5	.	CASRRGYEQYF	TGTGCCAGCAGAAGGGGGTACGAGCAGTACTTC
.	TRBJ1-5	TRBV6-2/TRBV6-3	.	CASSLTGTLYSNQPQHF	TGTGCCAGCAGTCTCACCGGGACACTTTATAGCAATCAGCCCCAGCATTTT
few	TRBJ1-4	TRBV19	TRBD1	CASKQGAGEKLFF	TGTGCCAGCAAACAGGGGGCAGGTGAAAAACTGTTTTTT
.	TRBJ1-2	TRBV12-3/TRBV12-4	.	CASSFGRGYGYTF	TGTGCCAGCAGTTTTGGAAGGGGCTATGGCTACACCTTC
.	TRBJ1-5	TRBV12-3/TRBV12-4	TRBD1	CASSLGQDQPQHF	TGTGCCAGCAGTCTTGGACAGGATCAGCCCCAGCATTTT
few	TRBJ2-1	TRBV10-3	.	CAISDRGSSEQFF	TGTGCCATCAGTGATAGGGGGTCTAGTGAGCAGTTCTTC
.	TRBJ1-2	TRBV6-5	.	CASSYSNQANYGYTF	TGTGCCAGCAGTTACTCTAACCAGGCTAACTATGGCTACACCTTC
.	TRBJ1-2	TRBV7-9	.	CASSQGGATNYGYTF	TGTGCCAGCAGCCAAGGGGGGGCGACCAACTATGGCTACACCTTC
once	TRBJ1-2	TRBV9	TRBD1	CASSVDGTGVISGYGYTF	TGTGCCAGCAGCGTAGATGGGACAGGGGTTATCTCGGGCTATGGCTACACCTTC
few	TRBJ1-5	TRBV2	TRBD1	CASSLDRLNQPQHF	TGTGCCAGCAGTCTGGACAGGCTGAATCAGCCCCAGCATTTT
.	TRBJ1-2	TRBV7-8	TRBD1	CASSIPSGTGGSNGYTF	TGTGCCAGCAGCATACCTTCCGGGACAGGGGGCAGTAATGGCTACACCTTC
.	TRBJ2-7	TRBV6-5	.	CASKGGFGSYEQYF	TGTGCCAGCAAAGGAGGATTCGGATCCTACGAGCAGTACTTC
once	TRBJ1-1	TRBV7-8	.	CASRRDLNTEAFF	TGTGCCAGCAGACGGGACTTGAACACTGAAGCTTTCTTT
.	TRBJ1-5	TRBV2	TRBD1	CASSWGQGSNQPQHF	TGTGCCAGCAGCTGGGGACAGGGTAGCAATCAGCCCCAGCATTTT
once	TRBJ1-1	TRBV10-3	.	CAISSDWGTSLNTEAFF	TGTGCCATCAGTTCAGATTGGGGGACCAGCCTGAACACTGAAGCTTTCTTT
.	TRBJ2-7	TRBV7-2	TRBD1	CASSLEHRGDEQYF	TGTGCCAGCAGCTTAGAGCACAGGGGGGACGAGCAGTACTTC
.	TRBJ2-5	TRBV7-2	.	CASSLAGGPKTQYF	TGTGCCAGCAGCTTAGCGGGGGGGCCGAAGACCCAGTACTTC
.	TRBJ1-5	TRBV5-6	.	CASSLLPNQPQHF	TGTGCCAGCAGCTTACTGCCCAATCAGCCCCAGCATTTT
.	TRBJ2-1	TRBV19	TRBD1	CATAPGQIYNEQFF	TGTGCCACCGCCCCGGGACAGATCTACAATGAGCAGTTCTTC
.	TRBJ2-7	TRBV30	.	CAWSTGTGSYEQYF	TGTGCCTGGAGCACCGGGACCGGCTCCTACGAGCAGTACTTC
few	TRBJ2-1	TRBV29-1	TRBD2	CSVPVAGSSYNEQFF	TGCAGCGTGCCCGTAGCGGGGAGCTCCTACAATGAGCAGTTCTTC
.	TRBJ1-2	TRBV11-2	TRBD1	CASSLSRGRQGGYTF	TGTGCCAGCAGCTTAAGCAGGGGGCGGCAGGGTGGCTACACCTTC
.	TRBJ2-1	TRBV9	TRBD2	CASSAGWSGVQFF	TGTGCCAGCAGCGCCGGCTGGAGCGGGGTGCAGTTCTTC
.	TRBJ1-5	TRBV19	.	CASSSLRGNQPQHF	TGTGCCAGTAGTTCTCTCCGGGGCAATCAGCCCCAGCATTTT
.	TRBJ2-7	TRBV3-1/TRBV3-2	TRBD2	CASSPGPAGGSYEQYF	TGTGCCAGCAGCCCCGGACCGGCGGGGGGCTCCTACGAGCAGTACTTC
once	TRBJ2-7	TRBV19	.	CASSITGIARSSYEQYF	TGTGCCAGTAGTATAACGGGGATAGCTAGGAGCTCCTACGAGCAGTACTTC
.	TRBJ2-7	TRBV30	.	CAWTGRGYEQYF	TGTGCCTGGACCGGAAGGGGCTACGAGCAGTACTTC
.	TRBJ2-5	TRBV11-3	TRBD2	CASSRGRWEETQYF	TGTGCCAGCAGCCGCGGGAGATGGGAAGAGACCCAGTACTTC
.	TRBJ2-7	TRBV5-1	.	CASSLGTPYEQYF	TGCGCCAGCAGCTTGGGTACCCCCTACGAGCAGTACTTC
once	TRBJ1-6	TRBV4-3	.	CASSQDRQVSPLHF	TGCGCCAGCAGCCAAGATAGACAAGTCTCACCCCTCCACTTT